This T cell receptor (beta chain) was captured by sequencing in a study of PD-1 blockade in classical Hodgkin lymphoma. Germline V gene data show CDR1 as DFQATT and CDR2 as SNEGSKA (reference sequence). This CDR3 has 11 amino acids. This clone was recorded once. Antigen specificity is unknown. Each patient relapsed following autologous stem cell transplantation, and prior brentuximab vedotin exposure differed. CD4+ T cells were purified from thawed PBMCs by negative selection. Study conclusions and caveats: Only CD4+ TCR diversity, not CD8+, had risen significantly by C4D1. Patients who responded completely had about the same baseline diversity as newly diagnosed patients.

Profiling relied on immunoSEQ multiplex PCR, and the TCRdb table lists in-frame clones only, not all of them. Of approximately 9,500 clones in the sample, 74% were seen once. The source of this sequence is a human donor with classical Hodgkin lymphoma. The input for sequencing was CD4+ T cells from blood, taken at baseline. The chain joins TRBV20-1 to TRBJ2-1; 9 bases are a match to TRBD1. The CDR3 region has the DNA TGCAGGGGACAGGGTGGGGATGAGCAGTTCTTC. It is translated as CRGQGGDEQFF.